Listed below are T cell receptor beta chains from one sample, sequenced in a study of fetal regulatory T cell absence and autoimmunity. The method was immunoSEQ multiplex PCR; TCRdb's version includes in-frame clones alone and lacks a portion of them. The sample consists of 95,000 to 100,000 clones, roughly 70% of them appearing once. The sample was pancreas tissue. These receptors were taken from a male donor with IPEX syndrome. Both conserved end residues are part of each CDR3. D genes are given only for firm matches. Not every row has a clone size; where given, it reads once, few, many or a size class.

d_gene | j_gene | abundance | v_gene | CDR3aa | CDR3nt
- | TRBJ2-1 | few | TRBV9 | CASSPRLSNEQFF | TGTGCCAGCAGCCCCCGGCTGTCCAATGAGCAGTTCTTC
- | TRBJ2-3 | once | TRBV9 | CASSVDPTSTDTQYF | TGTGCCAGCAGCGTAGACCCCACTAGCACAGATACGCAGTATTTT
TRBD1 | TRBJ2-3 | - | TRBV5-4 | CASSLPTGGTQYF | TGTGCCAGCAGCTTGCCGACAGGGGGTACGCAGTATTTT
- | TRBJ2-7 | - | TRBV27 | CASSFTQSSYEQYF | TGTGCCAGCAGTTTTACACAGTCCTCCTACGAGCAGTACTTC
TRBD2 | TRBJ2-3 | few | TRBV30 | CAWSVRPSGRGDTQYF | TGTGCCTGGAGTGTACGGCCTAGCGGGAGGGGGGATACGCAGTATTTT
- | TRBJ1-3 | - | TRBV10-3 | CAINGGAGNTIYF | TGTGCCATCAATGGGGGAGCTGGAAACACCATATATTTT
TRBD1 | TRBJ1-2 | - | TRBV19 | CASSIGQGASYGYTF | TGTGCCAGTAGTATTGGACAGGGGGCGAGCTATGGCTACACCTTC
TRBD2 | TRBJ2-7 | - | TRBV2 | CATLAGGYYEQYF | TGTGCCACTCTAGCGGGAGGGTACTACGAGCAGTACTTC
TRBD2 | TRBJ2-1 | - | TRBV10-3 | CAISESGGAYNEQFF | TGTGCCATCAGTGAGTCGGGGGGGGCCTACAATGAGCAGTTCTTC
- | TRBJ2-7 | few | TRBV7-6 | CASSLAGTDYEQYF | TGTGCCAGCAGCTTAGCCGGGACCGACTACGAGCAGTACTTC
- | TRBJ2-3 | - | TRBV11-2 | CASSLNAGPDTQYF | TGTGCCAGCAGCTTAAATGCTGGGCCAGATACGCAGTATTTT
- | TRBJ1-5 | few | TRBV30 | CAAEGSDSNQPQHF | TGTGCCGCCGAGGGGAGTGATAGCAATCAGCCCCAGCATTTT
TRBD2 | TRBJ2-1 | - | TRBV4-1 | CASSQDEGLAGYNEQFF | TGCGCCAGCAGCCAAGACGAGGGACTAGCGGGGTACAATGAGCAGTTCTTC
- | TRBJ1-2 | few | TRBV4-1 | CASSQDLLAGTYGYTF | TGCGCCAGCAGCCAAGATCTTTTGGCAGGGACCTATGGCTACACCTTC
- | TRBJ2-7 | few | TRBV27 | CASGGPGKEQYF | TGTGCCAGCGGAGGCCCGGGGAAGGAGCAGTACTTC
TRBD2 | TRBJ2-3 | - | TRBV13 | CASSLLAGGFTDTQYF | TGTGCCAGCAGCTTACTAGCGGGGGGCTTCACAGATACGCAGTATTTT
TRBD1 | TRBJ2-3 | - | TRBV11-2 | CASSFLTGGTDTQYF | TGTGCCAGCAGCTTTCTCACAGGGGGCACAGATACGCAGTATTTT
TRBD1 | TRBJ1-1 | - | TRBV5-6 | CASSLGRGATEAFF | TGTGCCAGCAGCTTGGGCAGGGGGGCCACTGAAGCTTTCTTT
- | TRBJ1-5 | once | TRBV12-5 | CASGLHQPQHF | TGTGCTAGTGGTTTGCATCAGCCCCAGCATTTT
- | TRBJ1-1 | - | TRBV4-1 | CASSQDPGGEGTEAFF | TGCGCCAGCAGCCAAGACCCCGGGGGGGAGGGAACTGAAGCTTTCTTT
- | TRBJ2-5 | - | TRBV11-3 | CASSPGPTETQYF | TGTGCCAGCAGTCCAGGGCCCACGGAGACCCAGTACTTC
TRBD1 | TRBJ1-2 | - | TRBV13 | CASSLISGGTGVYGYTF | TGTGCCAGCAGCCTCATATCGGGGGGGACAGGGGTCTATGGCTACACCTTC
TRBD1 | TRBJ1-6 | few | TRBV4-3 | CASSQLTGVNSPLHF | TGCGCCAGCAGCCAACTTACAGGGGTAAATTCACCCCTCCACTTT
- | TRBJ2-4 | - | TRBV5-3 | CARTPKGSPVVAKNIQYF | TGTGCCAGAACCCCCAAGGGGAGTCCAGTTGTAGCCAAAAACATTCAGTACTTC
- | TRBJ1-2 | once | TRBV19 | CASSPHDRYGYTF | TGTGCCAGTAGTCCCCATGATAGGTATGGCTACACCTTC
TRBD2 | TRBJ2-3 | few | TRBV7-6 | CASSFALAEADTQYF | TGTGCCAGCAGCTTTGCACTAGCGGAGGCAGATACGCAGTATTTT
- | TRBJ1-1 | - | TRBV11-3 | CASSLVWGLSEAFF | TGTGCCAGCAGCTTAGTATGGGGCCTAAGTGAAGCTTTCTTT
- | TRBJ2-6 | - | TRBV27 | CASRTGGANVLTF | TGTGCCAGCAGGACAGGTGGGGCCAACGTCCTGACTTTC
TRBD1 | TRBJ1-1 | - | TRBV19 | CASRTGANTEAFF | TGTGCCAGCAGGACAGGGGCGAACACTGAAGCTTTCTTT
- | TRBJ1-2 | - | TRBV6-5 | CASSLQGRNGYTF | TGTGCCAGCAGTTTACAGGGAAGGAATGGCTACACCTTC
- | TRBJ2-5 | few | TRBV7-2 | CASSLAYQETQYF | TGTGCCAGCAGCTTAGCGTACCAAGAGACCCAGTACTTC
TRBD2 | TRBJ2-2 | - | TRBV5-5 | CASSEGLAGTGELFF | TGTGCCAGCAGCGAGGGACTAGCGGGGACCGGGGAGCTGTTTTTT
TRBD2 | TRBJ2-2 | - | TRBV9 | CASSPRLAGNTGELFF | TGTGCCAGCAGCCCGCGACTAGCGGGGAACACCGGGGAGCTGTTTTTT
TRBD1 | TRBJ1-4 | - | TRBV7-9 | CASSYPTGVDEKLFF | TGTGCCAGCAGTTACCCGACAGGGGTGGACGAAAAACTGTTTTTT
- | TRBJ1-5 | - | TRBV4-1 | CASSQEGHQPQHF | TGCGCCAGCAGCCAAGAGGGGCATCAGCCCCAGCATTTT
- | TRBJ2-2 | - | TRBV19 | CASSKSRTANTGELFF | TGTGCCAGTAGTAAGAGCAGGACCGCGAACACCGGGGAGCTGTTTTTT
- | TRBJ1-5 | few | TRBV19 | CASSIGGNQPQHF | TGTGCCAGTAGTATAGGGGGGAACCAGCCCCAGCATTTT
- | TRBJ2-7 | few | TRBV2 | CASITWDRSSYEQYF | TGTGCCAGCATCACCTGGGACCGGAGCTCCTACGAGCAGTACTTC
- | TRBJ1-5 | - | TRBV6-5 | CASSYKGSPSNQPQHF | TGTGCCAGCAGTTACAAAGGCTCACCAAGCAATCAGCCCCAGCATTTT
- | TRBJ2-7 | - | TRBV23-1 | CASTDDRPGAYEQYF | TGCGCCAGCACCGATGACAGACCGGGGGCCTACGAGCAGTACTTC
- | TRBJ1-1 | - | TRBV9 | CASSDRVNTEAFF | TGTGCCAGCAGCGACAGGGTGAACACTGAAGCTTTCTTT